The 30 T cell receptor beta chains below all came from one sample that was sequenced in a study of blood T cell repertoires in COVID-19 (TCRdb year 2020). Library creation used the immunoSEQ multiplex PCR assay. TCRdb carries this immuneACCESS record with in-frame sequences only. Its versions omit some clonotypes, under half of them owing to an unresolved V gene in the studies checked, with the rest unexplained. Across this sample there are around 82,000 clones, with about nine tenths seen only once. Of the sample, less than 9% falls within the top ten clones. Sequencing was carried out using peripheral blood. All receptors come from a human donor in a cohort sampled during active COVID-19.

CDR3 region: CASRQTNSGNTIYF. The CDR3 region has the DNA TGTGCCAGCAGGCAGACAAACTCTGGAAACACCATATATTTT. The rearrangement links TRBV7-2 to TRBJ1-3; D unresolved. The CDR3 extends over 14 amino acids. The V end was cut by 6 bases, the J end by 0 bases, with 9 bases between. CDR1 is SGHTA and CDR2 is FQGNSA in the germline V gene.

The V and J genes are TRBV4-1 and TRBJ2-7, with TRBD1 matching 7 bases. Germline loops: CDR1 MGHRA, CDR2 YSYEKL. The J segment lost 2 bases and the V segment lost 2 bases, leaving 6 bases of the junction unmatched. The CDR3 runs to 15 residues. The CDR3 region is CASSQPARGTYEQYF. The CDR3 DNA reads TGCGCCAGCAGCCAACCGGCCAGGGGGACCTACGAGCAGTACTTC.

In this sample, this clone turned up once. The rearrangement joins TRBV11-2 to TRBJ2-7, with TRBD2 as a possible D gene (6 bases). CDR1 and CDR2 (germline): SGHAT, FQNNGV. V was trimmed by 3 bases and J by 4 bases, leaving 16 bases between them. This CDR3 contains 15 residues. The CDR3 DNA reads TGTGCCAGCAGCTTTACTGAGATCGGAGGGTACGAGCAGTACTTC. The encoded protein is CASSFTEIGGYEQYF. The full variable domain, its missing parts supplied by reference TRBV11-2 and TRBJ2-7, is EAGVAQSPRYKIIEKRQSVAFWCNPISGHATLYWYQQILGQGPKLLIQFQNNGVVDDSQLPKDRFSAERLKGVDSTLKIQPAKLEDSAVYLCASSFTEIGGYEQYFGPGTRLTVT.

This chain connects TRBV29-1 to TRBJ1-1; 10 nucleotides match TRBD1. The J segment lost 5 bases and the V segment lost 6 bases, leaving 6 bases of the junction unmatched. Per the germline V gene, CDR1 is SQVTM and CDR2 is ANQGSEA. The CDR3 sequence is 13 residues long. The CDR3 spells CSVGQGVRTEAFF. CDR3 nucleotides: TGCAGCGTCGGACAGGGGGTAAGGACTGAAGCTTTCTTT.

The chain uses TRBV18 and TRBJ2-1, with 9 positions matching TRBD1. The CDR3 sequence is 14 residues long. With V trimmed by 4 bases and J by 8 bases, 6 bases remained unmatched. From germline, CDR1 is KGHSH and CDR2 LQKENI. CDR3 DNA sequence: TGTGCCAGCTCACTAGGACAGGGGATAGATGAGCAGTTCTTC. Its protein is CASSLGQGIDEQFF.

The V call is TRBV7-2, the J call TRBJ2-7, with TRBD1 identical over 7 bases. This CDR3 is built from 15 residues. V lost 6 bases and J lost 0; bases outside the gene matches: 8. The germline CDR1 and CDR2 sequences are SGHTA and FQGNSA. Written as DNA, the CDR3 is TGTGCCAGCAGTCCGGACAGGTCAAGCTCCTACGAGCAGTACTTC. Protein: CASSPDRSSSYEQYF.

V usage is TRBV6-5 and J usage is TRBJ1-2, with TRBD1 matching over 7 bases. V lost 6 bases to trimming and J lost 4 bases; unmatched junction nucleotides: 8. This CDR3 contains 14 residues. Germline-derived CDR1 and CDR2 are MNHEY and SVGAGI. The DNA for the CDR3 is TGTGCCAGCAGCAGACTCCGGGACAGCTATGGCTACACCTTC. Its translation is CASSRLRDSYGYTF.

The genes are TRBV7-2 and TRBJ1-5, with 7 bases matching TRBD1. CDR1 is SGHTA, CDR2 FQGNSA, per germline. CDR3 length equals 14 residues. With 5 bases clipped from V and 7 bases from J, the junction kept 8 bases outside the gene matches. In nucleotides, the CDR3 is TGTGCCAGCAGCCTCGGACAGGTGAACCAGCCCCAGCATTTT. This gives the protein CASSLGQVNQPQHF.

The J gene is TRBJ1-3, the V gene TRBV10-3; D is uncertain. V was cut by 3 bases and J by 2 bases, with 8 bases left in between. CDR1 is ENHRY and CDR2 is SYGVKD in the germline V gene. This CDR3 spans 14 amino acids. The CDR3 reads CAISEKQAGNTIYF. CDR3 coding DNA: TGTGCCATCAGTGAAAAGCAGGCTGGAAACACCATATATTTT.

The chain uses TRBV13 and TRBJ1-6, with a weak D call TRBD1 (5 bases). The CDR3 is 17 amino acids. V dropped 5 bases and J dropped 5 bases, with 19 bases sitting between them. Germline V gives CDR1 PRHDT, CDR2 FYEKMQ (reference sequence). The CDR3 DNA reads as TGTGCCAGCAGCCTAGCACTCACAGGATTGGATAATTCACCCCTCCACTTT. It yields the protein CASSLALTGLDNSPLHF.

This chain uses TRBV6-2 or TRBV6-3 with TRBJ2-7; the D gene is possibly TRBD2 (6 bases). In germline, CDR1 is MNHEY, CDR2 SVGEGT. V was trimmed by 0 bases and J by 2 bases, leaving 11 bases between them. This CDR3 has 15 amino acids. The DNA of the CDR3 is TGTGCCAGCAGTTACTCGGACCGGGGGACCTACGAGCAGTACTTC. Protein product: CASSYSDRGTYEQYF.

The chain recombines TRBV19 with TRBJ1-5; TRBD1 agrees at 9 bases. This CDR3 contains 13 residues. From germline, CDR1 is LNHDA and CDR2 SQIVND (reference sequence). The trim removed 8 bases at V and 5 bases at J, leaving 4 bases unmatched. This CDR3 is CASWDREHQPQHF. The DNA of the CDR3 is TGTGCCAGTTGGGACAGGGAGCATCAGCCCCAGCATTTT.

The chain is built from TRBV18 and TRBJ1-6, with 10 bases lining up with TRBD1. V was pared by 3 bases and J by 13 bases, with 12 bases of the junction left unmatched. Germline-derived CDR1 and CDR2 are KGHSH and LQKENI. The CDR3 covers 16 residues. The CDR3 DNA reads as TGTGCCAGCTCACCCACGGCCGACAGGGGGCTTGCTCCCCTCCACTTT. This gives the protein CASSPTADRGLAPLHF. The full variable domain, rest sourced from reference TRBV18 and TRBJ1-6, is NAGVMQNPRHLVRRRGQEARLRCSPMKGHSHVYWYRQLPEEGLKFMVYLQKENIIDESGMPKERFSAEFPKEGPSILRIQQVVRGDSAAYFCASSPTADRGLAPLHFGNGTRLTVT.

CDR3 sequence: CATQPTGTRSGTQYF. The DNA for the CDR3 is TGTGCCACGCAACCCACCGGGACTAGATCCGGTACGCAGTATTTT. This chain joins TRBV6-5 and TRBJ2-3; 8 nucleotides align to TRBD2. V dropped 10 bases and J dropped 8; count of bases not matched to a gene: 17. Germline CDR1 MNHEY, CDR2 SVGAGI. The CDR3 has 15 residues.

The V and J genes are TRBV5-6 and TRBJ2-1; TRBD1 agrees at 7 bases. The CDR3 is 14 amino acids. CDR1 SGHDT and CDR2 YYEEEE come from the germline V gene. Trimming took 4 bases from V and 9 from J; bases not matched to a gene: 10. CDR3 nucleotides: TGTGCCAGCAGCGGCAGCGACAGGGCGACTGAGCAGTTCTTC. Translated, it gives CASSGSDRATEQFF.

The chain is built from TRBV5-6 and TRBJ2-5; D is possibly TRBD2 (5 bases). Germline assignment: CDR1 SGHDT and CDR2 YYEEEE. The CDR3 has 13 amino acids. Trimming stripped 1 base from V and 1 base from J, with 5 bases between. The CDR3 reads CASSLTSQETQYF. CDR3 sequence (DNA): TGTGCCAGCAGCTTGACTAGCCAAGAGACCCAGTACTTC.

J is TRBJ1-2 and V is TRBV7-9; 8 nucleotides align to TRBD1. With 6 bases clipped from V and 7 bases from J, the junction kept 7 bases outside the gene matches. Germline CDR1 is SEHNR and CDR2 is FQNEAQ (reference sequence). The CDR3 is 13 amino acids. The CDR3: CASSPAGGGGYTF. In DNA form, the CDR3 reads TGTGCCAGCAGTCCCGCAGGGGGCGGTGGCTACACCTTC.

The CDR3 reads CASSYSGAYGYTF. DNA of the CDR3: TGTGCCAGCAGTTACTCAGGGGCCTATGGCTACACCTTC. The chain combines TRBV6-5 with TRBJ1-2, with D tentatively TRBD1 (5 bases). Per germline, CDR1 MNHEY and CDR2 SVGAGI. V was clipped by 0 bases and J by 4 bases, with 6 bases between them. The CDR3 runs 13 residues.

CDR3 nucleotides: TGTGCCAGCAGTTTATCCCCTCGCGGACTAGCGGGGTTTAATGAGCAGTTCTTC. Its protein is CASSLSPRGLAGFNEQFF. The chain carries TRBV27 and TRBJ2-1; 12 bases align to TRBD2. This CDR3 has 18 amino acids. Trimming cost V 0 bases and J 7 bases; bases outside gene matches: 10. Germline V gene data show CDR1 as MNHEY and CDR2 as SMNVEV (reference sequence).

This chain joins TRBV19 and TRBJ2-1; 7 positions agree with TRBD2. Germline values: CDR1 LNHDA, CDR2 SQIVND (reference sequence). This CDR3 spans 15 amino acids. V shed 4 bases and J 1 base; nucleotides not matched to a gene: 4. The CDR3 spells CASSSEGLSYNEQFF. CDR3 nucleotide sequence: TGTGCCAGTAGTAGTGAGGGACTATCCTACAATGAGCAGTTCTTC.

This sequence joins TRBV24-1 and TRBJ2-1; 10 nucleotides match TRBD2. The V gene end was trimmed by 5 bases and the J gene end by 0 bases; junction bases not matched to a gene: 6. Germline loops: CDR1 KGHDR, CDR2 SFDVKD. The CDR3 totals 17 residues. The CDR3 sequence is CATSVSGGLSSYNEQFF. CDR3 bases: TGTGCCACCAGTGTTAGCGGGGGGCTGAGCTCCTACAATGAGCAGTTCTTC.

DNA of the CDR3: TGTGCCAGCAGCTTCCCGACAGGCTTACGGACCGGGGAGCTGTTTTTT. It translates to CASSFPTGLRTGELFF. The chain recombines TRBV7-2 with TRBJ2-2; maybe TRBD1 (6 bases). Germline V gives CDR1 SGHTA, CDR2 FQGNSA. CDR3 size: 16 residues. With 3 bases removed from V and 5 bases from J, the gap between germline ends came to 16 bases.

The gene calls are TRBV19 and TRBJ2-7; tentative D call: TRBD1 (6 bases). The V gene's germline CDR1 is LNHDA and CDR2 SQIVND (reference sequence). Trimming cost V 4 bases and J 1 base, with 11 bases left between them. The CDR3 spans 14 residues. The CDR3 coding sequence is TGTGCCAGTAGTAGGGGGCAGGGATCCTACGAGCAGTACTTC. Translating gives CASSRGQGSYEQYF.

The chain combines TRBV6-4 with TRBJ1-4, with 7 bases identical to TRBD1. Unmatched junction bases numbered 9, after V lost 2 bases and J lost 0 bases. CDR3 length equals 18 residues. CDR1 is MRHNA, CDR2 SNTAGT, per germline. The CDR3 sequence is CASSDPRGRRATNEKLFF. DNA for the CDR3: TGTGCCAGCAGTGACCCCAGGGGGAGAAGGGCAACTAATGAAAAACTGTTTTTT.

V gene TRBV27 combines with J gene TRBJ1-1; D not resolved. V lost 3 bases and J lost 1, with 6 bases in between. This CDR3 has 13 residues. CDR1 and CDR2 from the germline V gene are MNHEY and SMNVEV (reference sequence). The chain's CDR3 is CASSFLANTEAFF. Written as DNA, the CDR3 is TGTGCCAGCAGTTTCTTGGCGAACACTGAAGCTTTCTTT.

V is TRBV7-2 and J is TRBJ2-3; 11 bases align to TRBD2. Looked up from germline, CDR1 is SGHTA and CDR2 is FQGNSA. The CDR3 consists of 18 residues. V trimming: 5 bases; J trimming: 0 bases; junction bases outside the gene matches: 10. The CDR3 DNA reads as TGTGCCAGCAGCCCAATACCCCTAGCGGGGGGTAGCACAGATACGCAGTATTTT. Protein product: CASSPIPLAGGSTDTQYF.

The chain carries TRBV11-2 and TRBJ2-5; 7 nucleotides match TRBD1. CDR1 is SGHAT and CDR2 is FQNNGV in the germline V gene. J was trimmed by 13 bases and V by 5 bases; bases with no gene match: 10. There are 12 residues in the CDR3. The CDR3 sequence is CASSLPGQFLYF. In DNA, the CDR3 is TGTGCCAGCAGCCTCCCGGGACAGTTTCTGTACTTC.

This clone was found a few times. CDR3 nucleotides: TGTGCCAGAAGCCGCCCGGGGGTCGGGGAGTACTTC. Residues: CARSRPGVGEYF. The chain uses TRBV5-3 and TRBJ2-7; D is perhaps TRBD2 (6 bases). TRBV5-3 is known as an ORF, though its function is uncertain. The CDR3 extends over 12 amino acids. V was cut by 4 bases and J by 11 bases, with 16 bases left in between.

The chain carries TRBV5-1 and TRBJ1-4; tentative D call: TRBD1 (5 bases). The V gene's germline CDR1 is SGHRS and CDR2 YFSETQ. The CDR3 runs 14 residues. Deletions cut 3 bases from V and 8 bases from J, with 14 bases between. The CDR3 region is CASSSQGISEKLFF. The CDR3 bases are TGCGCCAGCAGCTCGCAGGGCATTAGCGAAAAACTGTTTTTT. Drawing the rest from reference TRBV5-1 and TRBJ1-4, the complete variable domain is KAGVTQTPRYLIKTRGQQVTLSCSPISGHRSVSWYQQTPGQGLQFLFEYFSETQRNKGNFPGRFSGRQFSNSRSEMNVSTLELGDSALYLCASSSQGISEKLFFGSGTQLSVL.

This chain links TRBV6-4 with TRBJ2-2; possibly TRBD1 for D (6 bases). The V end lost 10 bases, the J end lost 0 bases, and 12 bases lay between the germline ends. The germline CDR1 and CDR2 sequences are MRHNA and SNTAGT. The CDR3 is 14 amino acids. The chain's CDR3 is CATKGEANTGELFF. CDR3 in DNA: TGTGCCACTAAGGGGGAAGCGAACACCGGGGAGCTGTTTTTT.